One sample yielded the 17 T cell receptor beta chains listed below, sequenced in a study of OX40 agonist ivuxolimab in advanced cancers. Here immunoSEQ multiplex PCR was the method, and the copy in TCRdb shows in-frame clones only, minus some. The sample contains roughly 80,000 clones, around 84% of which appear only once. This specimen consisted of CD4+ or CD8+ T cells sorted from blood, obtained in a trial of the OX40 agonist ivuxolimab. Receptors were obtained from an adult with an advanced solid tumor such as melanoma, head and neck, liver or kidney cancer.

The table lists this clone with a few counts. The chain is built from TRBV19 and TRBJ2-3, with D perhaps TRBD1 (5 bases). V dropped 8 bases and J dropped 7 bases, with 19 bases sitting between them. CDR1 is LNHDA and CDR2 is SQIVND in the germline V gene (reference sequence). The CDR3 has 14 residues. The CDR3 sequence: CASHQARERNTQYF. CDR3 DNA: TGTGCCAGTCACCAGGCCAGGGAACGAAATACGCAGTATTTT.

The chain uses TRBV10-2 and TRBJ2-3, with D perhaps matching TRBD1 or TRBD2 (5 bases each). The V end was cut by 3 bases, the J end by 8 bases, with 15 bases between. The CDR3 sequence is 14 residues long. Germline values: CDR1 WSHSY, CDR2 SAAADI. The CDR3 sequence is CASSDSGRGGTQYF. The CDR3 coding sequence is TGCGCCAGCAGTGATTCAGGGCGTGGGGGTACGCAGTATTTT.

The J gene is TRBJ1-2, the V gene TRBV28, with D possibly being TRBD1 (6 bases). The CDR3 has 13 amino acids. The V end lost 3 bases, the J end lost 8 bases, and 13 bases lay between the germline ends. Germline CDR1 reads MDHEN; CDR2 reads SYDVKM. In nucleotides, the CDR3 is TGTGCCAGCAGTTTGGCAGGGGCACGAGGCTACACCTTC. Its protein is CASSLAGARGYTF.

The CDR3 DNA is TGTGCCTGGAGTCCGGGGGCCCGGGATACGCAGTATTTT. Its translation is CAWSPGARDTQYF. The rearrangement uses TRBV30 and TRBJ2-3; D tentatively reads TRBD1 or TRBD2 (6 bases each). The CDR3 has 13 amino acids. Trimming stripped 2 bases from V and 6 bases from J, with 12 bases between. In germline, CDR1 is GTSNPN, CDR2 SVGIG (reference sequence). Filled out from reference TRBV30 and TRBJ2-3, the complete variable domain reads SQTIHQWPATLVQPVGSPLSLECTVEGTSNPNLYWYRQAAGRGLQLLFYSVGIGQISSEVPQNLSASRPQDRQFILSSKKLLLSDSGFYLCAWSPGARDTQYFGPGTRLTVL.

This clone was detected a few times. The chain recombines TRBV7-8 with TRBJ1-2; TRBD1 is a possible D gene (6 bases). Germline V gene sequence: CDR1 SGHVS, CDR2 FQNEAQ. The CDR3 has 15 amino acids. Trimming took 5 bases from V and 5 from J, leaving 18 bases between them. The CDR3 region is CASSHDGRGGYGYTF. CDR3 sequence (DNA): TGTGCCAGCAGCCACGACGGCAGGGGAGGTTATGGCTACACCTTC.

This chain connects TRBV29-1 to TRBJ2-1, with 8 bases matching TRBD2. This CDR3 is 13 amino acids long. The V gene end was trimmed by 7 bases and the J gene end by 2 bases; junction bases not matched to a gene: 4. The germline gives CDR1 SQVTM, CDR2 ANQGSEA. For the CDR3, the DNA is TGCAGCGCCCGGGGGGGGGCCTACAATGAGCAGTTCTTC. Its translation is CSARGGAYNEQFF.

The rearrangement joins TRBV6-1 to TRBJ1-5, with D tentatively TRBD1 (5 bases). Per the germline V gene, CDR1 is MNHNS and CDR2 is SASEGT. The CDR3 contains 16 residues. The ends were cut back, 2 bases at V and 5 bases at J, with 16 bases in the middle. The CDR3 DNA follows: TGTGCCAGCAGTGAAAGGGCAGCTTTAGGGGATCAGCCCCAGCATTTT. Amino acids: CASSERAALGDQPQHF.

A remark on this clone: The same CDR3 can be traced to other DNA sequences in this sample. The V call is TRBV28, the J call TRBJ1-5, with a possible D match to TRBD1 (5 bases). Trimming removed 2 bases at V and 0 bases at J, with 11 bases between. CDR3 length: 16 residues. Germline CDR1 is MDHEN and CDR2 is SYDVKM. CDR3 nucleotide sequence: TGTGCCAGCAGTTTAGGCGGGACCGCTAGCAATCAGCCCCAGCATTTT. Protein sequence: CASSLGGTASNQPQHF. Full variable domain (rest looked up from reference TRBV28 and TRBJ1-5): DVKVTQSSRYLVKRTGEKVFLECVQDMDHENMFWYRQDPGLGLRLIYFSYDVKMKEKGDIPEGYSVSREKKERFSLILESASTNQTSMYLCASSLGGTASNQPQHFGDGTRLSIL.

The CDR3 reads CASSLAGGSYEQYF. CDR3 coding DNA: TGTGCCAGCAGCTTAGCGGGAGGAAGCTACGAGCAGTACTTC. The gene calls are TRBV11-2 and TRBJ2-7, with TRBD2 identical over 7 bases. This CDR3 is built from 14 residues. In germline, CDR1 is SGHAT, CDR2 FQNNGV. Losses at the gene ends were 1 base for V and 3 bases for J; bases not matched to a gene: 3. Based on the CDR3 plus reference TRBV11-2 and TRBJ2-7, the full variable domain is EAGVAQSPRYKIIEKRQSVAFWCNPISGHATLYWYQQILGQGPKLLIQFQNNGVVDDSQLPKDRFSAERLKGVDSTLKIQPAKLEDSAVYLCASSLAGGSYEQYFGPGTRLTVT.

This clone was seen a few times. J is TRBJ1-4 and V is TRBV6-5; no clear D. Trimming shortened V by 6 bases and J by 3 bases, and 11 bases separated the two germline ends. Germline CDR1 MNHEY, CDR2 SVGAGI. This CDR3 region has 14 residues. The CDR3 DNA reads TGTGCCAGCAGGCCGGTTGTAGCTAATGAAAAACTGTTTTTT. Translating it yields CASRPVVANEKLFF.

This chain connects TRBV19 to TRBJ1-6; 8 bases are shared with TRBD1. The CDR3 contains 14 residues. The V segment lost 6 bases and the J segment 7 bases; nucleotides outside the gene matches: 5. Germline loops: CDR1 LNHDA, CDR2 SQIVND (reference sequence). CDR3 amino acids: CASRIGQGNSPLHF. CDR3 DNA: TGTGCCAGTAGAATTGGACAGGGAAATTCACCCCTCCACTTT.

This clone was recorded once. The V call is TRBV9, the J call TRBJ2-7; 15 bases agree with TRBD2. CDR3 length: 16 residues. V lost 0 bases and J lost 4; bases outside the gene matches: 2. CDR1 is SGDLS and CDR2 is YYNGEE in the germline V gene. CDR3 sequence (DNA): TGTGCCAGCAGCGTAGAGGGGACTAGCGGGAGGTACGAGCAGTACTTC. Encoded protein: CASSVEGTSGRYEQYF.

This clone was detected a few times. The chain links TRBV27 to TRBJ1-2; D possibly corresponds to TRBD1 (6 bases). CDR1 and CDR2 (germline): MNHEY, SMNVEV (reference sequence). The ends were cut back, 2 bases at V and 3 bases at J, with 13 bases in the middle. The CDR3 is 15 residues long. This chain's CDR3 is CASSLRWEGDYGYTF. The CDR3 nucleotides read TGTGCCAGCAGTTTAAGGTGGGAGGGGGACTATGGCTACACCTTC.

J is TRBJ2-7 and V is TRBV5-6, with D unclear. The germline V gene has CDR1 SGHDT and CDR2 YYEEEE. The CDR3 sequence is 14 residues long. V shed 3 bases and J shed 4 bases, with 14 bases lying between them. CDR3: CASSSVFSEYEQYV. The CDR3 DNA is TGTGCCAGCAGCTCAGTTTTCTCAGAGTACGAGCAGTACGTC.

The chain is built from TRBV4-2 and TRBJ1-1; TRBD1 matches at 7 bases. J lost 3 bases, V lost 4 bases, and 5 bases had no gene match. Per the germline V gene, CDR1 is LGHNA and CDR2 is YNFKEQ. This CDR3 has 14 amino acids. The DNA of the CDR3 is TGTGCCAGCAGCCCGGGACAGACAGACACTGAAGCTTTCTTT. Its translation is CASSPGQTDTEAFF.

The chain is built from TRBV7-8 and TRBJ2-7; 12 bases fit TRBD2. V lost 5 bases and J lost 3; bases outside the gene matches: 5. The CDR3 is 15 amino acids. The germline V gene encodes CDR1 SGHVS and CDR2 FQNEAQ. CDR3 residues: CASSPSGRAYYEQYF. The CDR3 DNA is TGTGCCAGCAGCCCTAGCGGGAGGGCCTACTACGAGCAGTACTTC.

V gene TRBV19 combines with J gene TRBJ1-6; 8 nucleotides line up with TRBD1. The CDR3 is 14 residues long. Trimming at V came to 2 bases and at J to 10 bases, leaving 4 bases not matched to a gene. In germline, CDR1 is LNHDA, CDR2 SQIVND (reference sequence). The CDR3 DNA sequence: TGTGCCAGTAGTATACGGACAGGGCAATCACCCCTCCACTTT. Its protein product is CASSIRTGQSPLHF.